This T cell receptor beta chain was identified during a study of molecular identifiers for immune sequencing clone quantification. In its sample, this clonotype was seen a few times. The antigen remains undetermined. V was pared by 0 bases and J by 8 bases, with 1 base of the junction left unmatched. The CDR3 spans 16 residues. Per the germline V gene, CDR1 is SGHTA and CDR2 is FQGNSA. Study-wide results and limits: Clones above 20 RNA copies contained over 97% of effector molecules but under 1% of naive ones. Amid about a million naive cells, spiked Jurkat TCR RNA from one cell was reportedly still detectable. Sizes of clones that are highly expanded could be underestimated (if identical TCR molecules share a barcode).

Listed TCR primers and previously described methods were used for bulk TCR libraries. TCRdb independently ran MiXCR on the PCR reads; one entry per CDR3 protein. The profile covers about 510,000 distinct CDR3 sequences, with around 23% appearing a single time and approximately 0.8% taken by the ten largest. The material sequenced was naive CD8+ T cells from blood, with Jurkat cell RNA spiked in. As to subset: FACS-sorted CD8+CD4-CCR7+CD45RA+ naive T cells. J is TRBJ2-1 and V is TRBV7-2; 16 bases agree with TRBD2. This TCR came from a human donor in good health. Some libraries in this study had Jurkat cell RNA spiked in. As DNA, the CDR3 is TGTGCCAGCAGCTTAGCCGGGACTAGCGGGAGGGATGAGCAGTTCTTC. Protein sequence: CASSLAGTSGRDEQFF. Looking up the rest from reference TRBV7-2 and TRBJ2-1 gives the full variable domain: GAGVSQSPSNKVTEKGKDVELRCDPISGHTALYWYRQSLGQGLEFLIYFQGNSAPDKSGLPSDRFSAERTGGSVSTLTIQRTQQEDSAVYLCASSLAGTSGRDEQFFGPGTRLTVL.